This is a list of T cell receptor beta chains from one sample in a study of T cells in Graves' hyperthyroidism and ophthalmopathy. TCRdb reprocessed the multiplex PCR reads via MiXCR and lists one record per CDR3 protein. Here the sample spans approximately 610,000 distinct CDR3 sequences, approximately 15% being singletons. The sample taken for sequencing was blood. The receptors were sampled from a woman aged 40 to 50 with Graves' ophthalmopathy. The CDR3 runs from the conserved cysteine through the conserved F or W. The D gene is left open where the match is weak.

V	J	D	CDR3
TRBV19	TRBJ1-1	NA	CASSIYGLNTEAFF
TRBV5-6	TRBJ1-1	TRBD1	CASSLVGQGAIAEAFF
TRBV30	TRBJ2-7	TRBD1	CAWSRQGANEQYF
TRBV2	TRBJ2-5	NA	CASSWAEETQYF
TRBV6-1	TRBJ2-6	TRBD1	CASSEALGTGGANVLTF
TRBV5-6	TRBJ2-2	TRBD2	CASSQRESTGELFF
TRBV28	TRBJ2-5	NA	CASRSLGPGAPRGTQYF
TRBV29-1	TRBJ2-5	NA	CSVVAQRGETQYF
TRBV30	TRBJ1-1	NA	CAWSRVDEAFF
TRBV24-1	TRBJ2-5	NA	CATSDTGTPQETQYF
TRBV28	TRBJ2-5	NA	CASSLLGVGGLKTQYF
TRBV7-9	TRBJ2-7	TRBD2	CASGSGASGNYEQYF
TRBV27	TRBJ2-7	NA	CASSFSEEAYEQYF
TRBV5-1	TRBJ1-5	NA	CASSPGVSGQPQHF
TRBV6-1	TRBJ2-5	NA	CASSETHRGRTQYF
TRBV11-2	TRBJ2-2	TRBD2	CASSLRREGSAGELFF
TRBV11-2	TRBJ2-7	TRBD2	CASSSNRPSGRGYEQYF
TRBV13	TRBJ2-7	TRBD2	CASSFTSENYEQYF
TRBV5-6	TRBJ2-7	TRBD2	CASSLGTSDEQYF